The sequence of this T cell receptor (beta chain) was determined in a study of T-cell reconstitution after alpha-beta-depleted transplantation in children. Whole-study results and caveats: One year after transplant, T-cell counts and diversity came mostly from newly produced T cells. Where some patients showed high TCRbeta diversity at day 60, it came from recipient T cells and thymic progenitors that had survived. About two months after transplant, alpha-beta T cells reportedly came from several hundred expanded graft clones.

Library preparation (for TCRbeta) was performed with unique molecular identifiers. Via MiXCR, TCRdb re-called the PCR reads, giving one row per CDR3 protein. The table shows about 580,000 distinct CDR3 sequences, with more than 20% occurring only once. Trimming removed 4 bases from V and 7 bases from J; junction bases left unmatched: 7. The V gene's germline CDR1 is SQVTM and CDR2 ANQGSEA. CDR3 length equals 13 residues. Comment on this clonotype: What it binds is unknown.

The gene calls are TRBV29-1 and TRBJ1-1; 9 bases match TRBD1. Here the sequenced sample was PBMCs, mostly from graft donor cells, taken 360 days after TCRalphabeta/CD19-depleted stem cell transplant. This sequence originates from a boy under two years old who had a stem cell transplant for acute myeloid leukemia, so the T cells may come from the graft donor. This CDR3 is CSVGVTGGGEAFF. The CDR3 nucleotides are TGCAGCGTTGGGGTGACAGGGGGTGGTGAAGCTTTCTTT.